This record covers a single T cell receptor (beta chain). Its antigen remains unidentified. The source of the sample is a study of shared clonotypes between healthy human individuals. Study-wide points: Some naive CD4 clonotypes, roughly 4.5%, turned up in common across four donors. Clonotypes shared by all four sorted-subset donors had higher generation probabilities than non-shared clonotypes. The authors sampled blood alone, and tissue repertoires likely differ. The study generally estimated greater richness for naive than memory subsets.

TCRdb's copy holds only in-frame clones and misses some; the assay was immunoSEQ multiplex PCR. The table shows about 2.4 million clones, with around 94% occurring only once. The CDR3 runs 14 residues. Germline CDR1 and CDR2: SGHAT and FQDESV (reference sequence). V lost 5 bases to trimming and J lost 5 bases; unmatched junction nucleotides: 7. The TCR was taken from a man younger than 35 in good health. The chain joins TRBV11-1 to TRBJ2-5, with TRBD2 identical over 8 bases. Material: naive CD4+ T cells sorted from blood. As to subset: CD45RA+ positively selected. The CDR3 DNA follows: TGTGCCAGCAGCACCGGACTAGCTGGGGAGACCCAGTACTTC. Translating gives CASSTGLAGETQYF.